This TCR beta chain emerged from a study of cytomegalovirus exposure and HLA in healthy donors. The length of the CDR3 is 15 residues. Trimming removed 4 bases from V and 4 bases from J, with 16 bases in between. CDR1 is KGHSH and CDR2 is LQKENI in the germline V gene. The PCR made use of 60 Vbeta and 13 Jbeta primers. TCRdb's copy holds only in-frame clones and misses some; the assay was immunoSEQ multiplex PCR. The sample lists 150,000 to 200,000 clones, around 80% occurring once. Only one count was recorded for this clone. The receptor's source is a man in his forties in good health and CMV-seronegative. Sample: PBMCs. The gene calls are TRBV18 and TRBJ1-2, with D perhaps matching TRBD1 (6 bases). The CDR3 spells CASSQGETVLYGYTF. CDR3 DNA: TGTGCCAGCTCACAGGGGGAGACAGTCCTCTATGGCTACACCTTC. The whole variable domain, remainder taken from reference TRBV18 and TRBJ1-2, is NAGVMQNPRHLVRRRGQEARLRCSPMKGHSHVYWYRQLPEEGLKFMVYLQKENIIDESGMPKERFSAEFPKEGPSILRIQQVVRGDSAAYFCASSQGETVLYGYTFGSGTRLTVV.